The 26 T cell receptor beta chains below were found in one sample sequenced in a study of post-analysis software for immune sequencing data. Whole-study results and caveats: The five TRBV segments detected at higher frequency in patients than in controls included TRBV5-6, TRBV5-1 and TRBV20-1.

cDNA libraries of TCR beta carried unique molecular identifiers. TCRdb fed the PCR reads into MiXCR, producing one record per CDR3 protein. Counted here are 750,000 to 950,000 distinct CDR3 sequences, roughly 58% occurring once; the ten biggest clones make up approximately 4.4%. Antigen specificity for these receptors is unknown. The sequencing input was blood. Receptors were obtained from a girl aged 10 to 17 with multiple sclerosis.

This chain's CDR3 is CSVGHGNQPQHF. CDR3 DNA sequence: TGCAGCGTTGGGCACGGCAATCAGCCCCAGCATTTT. This rearrangement joins TRBV29-1 to TRBJ1-5; the D is unclear. V lost 4 bases and J 2 bases, leaving 6 bases between the germline ends. There are 12 residues in the CDR3. CDR1 and CDR2 (germline): SQVTM, ANQGSEA. The full variable domain, its missing parts supplied by reference TRBV29-1 and TRBJ1-5, is SAVISQKPSRDICQRGTSLTIQCQVDSQVTMMFWYRQQPGQSLTLIATANQGSEATYESGFVIDKFPISRPNLTFSTLTVSNMSPEDSSIYLCSVGHGNQPQHFGDGTRLSIL.

This clonotype was detected once. V usage is TRBV7-3 and J usage is TRBJ2-1; tentative D call: TRBD1 (6 bases). Germline V CDR1 and CDR2: SGHTA, FQGTGA. V was trimmed by 4 bases and J by 2 bases, leaving 15 bases between them. This CDR3 has 16 residues. CDR3 amino acids: CASSSKTGSAYNEQFF. DNA of the CDR3: TGTGCCAGCAGCTCGAAGACAGGCTCAGCCTACAATGAGCAGTTCTTC.

This clonotype was seen only a few times. In DNA form, the CDR3 reads TGTGCCAGCAGCTTGGGACAGGGCTATAATTCACCCCTCCACTTT. It is translated as CASSLGQGYNSPLHF. The chain combines TRBV7-2 with TRBJ1-6, with 9 positions matching TRBD1. Germline-derived CDR1 and CDR2 are SGHTA and FQGNSA. After removal of 3 bases from V and 3 bases from J, the junction contained 0 bases not matched to a gene. The CDR3 spans 15 residues.

This rearrangement joins TRBV20-1 to TRBJ2-1; 10 nucleotides line up with TRBD2. The CDR3 is 15 residues long. V was pared by 7 bases and J by 4 bases, with 10 bases of the junction left unmatched. The V gene's germline CDR1 is DFQATT and CDR2 SNEGSKA (reference sequence). The CDR3 DNA is TGCAGTGTCACTAGCGGGGAGGCAGGTTACAATGAGCAGTTCTTC. Translation: CSVTSGEAGYNEQFF.

The chain carries TRBV5-1 and TRBJ2-3, with 11 nucleotides matching TRBD2. The CDR3 has 16 amino acids. Per the germline V gene, CDR1 is SGHRS and CDR2 is YFSETQ. The ends lost 0 bases at V and 4 bases at J; junction bases unmatched: 4. CDR3 in DNA: TGCGCCAGCAGCTTGGAACTAGCGGGAGTCTCAGATACGCAGTATTTT. Amino acids: CASSLELAGVSDTQYF.

The chain has TRBV12-3 or TRBV12-4 and TRBJ2-7; D might be TRBD2 (6 bases). This CDR3 is built from 14 residues. The V and J ends lost 5 bases and 3 bases respectively, with 14 bases between them. The CDR3 protein is CASSKPGLRYEQYF. The CDR3 nucleotides are TGTGCCAGCAGTAAACCGGGACTCCGCTACGAGCAGTACTTC.

In its sample, this clonotype was seen a few times. V and J are TRBV7-6 and TRBJ2-7; D assignment may be TRBD1 or TRBD2 (5 bases each). Between the trimmed V and J ends, which lost 0 bases and 2 bases, there was a span of 11 bases. The germline CDR1 and CDR2 sequences are SGHVS and FNYEAQ. The CDR3 covers 15 residues. The CDR3 here is CASSLAGTETYEQYF. The DNA of the CDR3 is TGTGCCAGCAGCTTAGCGGGGACGGAGACCTACGAGCAGTACTTC.

V usage is TRBV24-1 and J usage is TRBJ2-3; no reliable D call. Trimming left V 7 bases short and J 2 bases short, with 9 bases between. Germline V gives CDR1 KGHDR, CDR2 SFDVKD. The CDR3 consists of 13 residues. The CDR3 DNA reads as TGTGCCACCAGGGACGTATACACAGATACGCAGTATTTT. It specifies CATRDVYTDTQYF.

The gene calls are TRBV6-1 and TRBJ1-5; 8 bases are a match to TRBD1. The CDR3 contains 14 residues. CDR1 MNHNS and CDR2 SASEGT come from the germline V gene. Trimming at V came to 6 bases and at J to 4 bases, leaving 5 bases not matched to a gene. In nucleotides, the CDR3 is TGTGCCAGCAGGGAAAGGACAGGGAATCAGCCCCAGCATTTT. This translates into CASRERTGNQPQHF.

V usage is TRBV5-1 and J usage is TRBJ2-5; D is uncertain. The germline gives CDR1 SGHRS, CDR2 YFSETQ. This CDR3 comprises 13 residues. V was shortened by 2 bases and J by 3 bases, with 8 bases between the two germline ends. The CDR3 sequence: CASSFRWEETQYF. Written as DNA, the CDR3 is TGCGCCAGCAGCTTCCGGTGGGAAGAGACCCAGTACTTC.

The rearrangement uses TRBV11-2 and TRBJ2-1; D is undetermined. The V and J ends lost 6 bases and 5 bases respectively, with 5 bases between them. CDR3 length: 11 residues. Germline lookup yields CDR1 SGHAT and CDR2 FQNNGV. The DNA for the CDR3 is TGTGCCAGCAGTGCGGACAATGAGCAGTTCTTC. This codes for CASSADNEQFF.

The gene calls are TRBV5-1 and TRBJ2-7; the match to TRBD1 covers 7 bases. The CDR3 length is 14 residues. Looked up from germline, CDR1 is SGHRS and CDR2 is YFSETQ. Germline trimming cut 2 bases from V and 3 bases from J; bases unmatched to any gene: 5. CDR3 coding DNA: TGCGCCAGCAGCTTATGGGACAGCAACTACGAGCAGTACTTC. Translated, it gives CASSLWDSNYEQYF.

This chain links TRBV7-2 with TRBJ2-1; possibly TRBD1 for D (5 bases). Germline lookup yields CDR1 SGHTA and CDR2 FQGNSA. The CDR3 totals 17 residues. Trimming cost V 5 bases and J 2 bases, with 19 bases left between them. CDR3 sequence (DNA): TGTGCCAGCAGCATCACCCCCTGGGCAGGGACCTACAATGAGCAGTTCTTC. Protein: CASSITPWAGTYNEQFF.

The chain employs TRBV5-6 and TRBJ1-2, with D possibly TRBD1 on 6 matching bases. The CDR3 length is 14 residues. V dropped 5 bases and J dropped 3 bases, with 14 bases sitting between them. Germline-derived CDR1 and CDR2 are SGHDT and YYEEEE. CDR3 nucleotide sequence: TGTGCCAGCAGAACTGCAGGGGCCTACTATGGCTACACCTTC. This translates into CASRTAGAYYGYTF.

V usage is TRBV19 and J usage is TRBJ1-5; D might be TRBD1 (5 bases). The CDR3 runs to 14 residues. Per the germline V gene, CDR1 is LNHDA and CDR2 is SQIVND (reference sequence). V was clipped by 3 bases and J by 4 bases, with 10 bases between them. The CDR3 protein is CASSIGAGNQPQHF. The CDR3 region has the DNA TGTGCCAGTAGTATCGGGGCAGGTAATCAGCCCCAGCATTTT. Full variable domain (rest looked up from reference TRBV19 and TRBJ1-5): DGGITQSPKYLFRKEGQNVTLSCEQNLNHDAMYWYRQDPGQGLRLIYYSQIVNDFQKGDIAEGYSVSREKKESFPLTVTSAQKNPTAFYLCASSIGAGNQPQHFGDGTRLSIL.

V and J are TRBV5-6 and TRBJ2-7, with D perhaps TRBD2 (5 bases). Germline CDR1 is SGHDT and CDR2 is YYEEEE. V was shortened by 4 bases and J by 3 bases, with 20 bases between the two germline ends. The length of the CDR3 is 16 residues. The DNA of the CDR3 is TGTGCCAGCAGCCAGGTCTTTAGGGAGCGGAGCTACGAGCAGTACTTC. Protein: CASSQVFRERSYEQYF.

A few counts support this clonotype. The CDR3 here is CSVEGGDIDSYEQYF. Written as DNA, the CDR3 is TGCAGCGTTGAGGGGGGGGACATCGACTCCTACGAGCAGTACTTC. The chain joins TRBV29-1 to TRBJ2-7; TRBD2 is a possible D gene (7 bases). Between the trimmed V and J ends, which lost 3 bases and 0 bases, there was a span of 15 bases. This CDR3 spans 15 amino acids. CDR1 is SQVTM and CDR2 is ANQGSEA in the germline V gene.

To note about this clonotype: A much larger clone is a single base away; this may be a read error. This chain uses TRBV7-2 with TRBJ2-3; 11 nucleotides agree with TRBD2. V trimming: 4 bases; J trimming: 1 base; junction bases outside the gene matches: 1. CDR1 and CDR2 from the germline V gene are SGHTA and FQGNSA. This CDR3 has 15 amino acids. CDR3 sequence reads: CASSWGLAGTDTQYF. The CDR3 bases are TGTGCCAGCAGCTGGGGACTAGCGGGCACAGATACGCAGTATTTT. Complete variable domain (other parts from reference TRBV7-2 and TRBJ2-3): GAGVSQSPSNKVTEKGKDVELRCDPISGHTALYWYRQSLGQGLEFLIYFQGNSAPDKSGLPSDRFSAERTGGSVSTLTIQRTQQEDSAVYLCASSWGLAGTDTQYFGPGTRLTVL.

The chain combines TRBV20-1 with TRBJ2-5; D not certain. Trimming removed 3 bases at V and 3 bases at J, with 11 bases between. There are 13 residues in the CDR3. Germline assignment: CDR1 DFQATT and CDR2 SNEGSKA (reference sequence). DNA of the CDR3: TGCAGTGCTAGGAAAGGACCAGAAGAGACCCAGTACTTC. Translating it yields CSARKGPEETQYF.

CDR3 residues: CASSDTGAPNQPQHF. CDR3 nucleotide sequence: TGTGCCAGCAGCGATACAGGAGCCCCCAATCAGCCCCAGCATTTT. V gene TRBV7-2 combines with J gene TRBJ1-5, with D perhaps TRBD1 (5 bases). Trimming took off 5 bases at V and 3 bases at J, with 14 bases between the two ends. This CDR3 region has 15 residues. Germline-derived CDR1 and CDR2 are SGHTA and FQGNSA.

CDR3 in amino acids: CASRLPKVREQFF. In DNA form, the CDR3 reads TGTGCCAGCAGGCTTCCCAAGGTTCGGGAGCAGTTCTTC. The V and J genes are TRBV28 and TRBJ2-1; D uncertain. Trimming took 6 bases from V and 10 from J, leaving 16 bases between them. The CDR3 loop spans 13 amino acids. Germline V gene data show CDR1 as MDHEN and CDR2 as SYDVKM. The full variable domain, completed using reference TRBV28 and TRBJ2-1, is DVKVTQSSRYLVKRTGEKVFLECVQDMDHENMFWYRQDPGLGLRLIYFSYDVKMKEKGDIPEGYSVSREKKERFSLILESASTNQTSMYLCASRLPKVREQFFGPGTRLTVL.

The rearrangement joins TRBV29-1 to TRBJ2-7, with D possibly matching TRBD2 (6 bases). From germline, CDR1 is SQVTM and CDR2 ANQGSEA. V lost 4 bases and J 1 base, leaving 20 bases between the germline ends. The CDR3 is made up of 16 amino acids. The chain's CDR3 is CSVAFVSRGKSYEQYF. The CDR3 DNA is TGCAGCGTTGCATTTGTGTCGCGGGGCAAATCCTACGAGCAGTACTTC.

This clonotype came up many times. The J gene is TRBJ2-3, the V gene TRBV7-2; D remains ambiguous. The CDR3 has 13 amino acids. Trimming shortened V by 5 bases and J by 3 bases, and 9 bases separated the two germline ends. Germline CDR1 and CDR2: SGHTA and FQGNSA. CDR3 nucleotide sequence: TGTGCCAGCAGCCCTCTACGAACAGATACGCAGTATTTT. Translating gives CASSPLRTDTQYF. Supplemented by reference TRBV7-2 and TRBJ2-3, the full variable domain reads GAGVSQSPSNKVTEKGKDVELRCDPISGHTALYWYRQSLGQGLEFLIYFQGNSAPDKSGLPSDRFSAERTGGSVSTLTIQRTQQEDSAVYLCASSPLRTDTQYFGPGTRLTVL.

This clonotype was counted only a few times. V is TRBV12-3 or TRBV12-4 and J is TRBJ1-6; 8 bases are a match to TRBD1. Trimming cost V 8 bases and J 4 bases; bases outside gene matches: 4. This CDR3 spans 14 amino acids. The CDR3 sequence is CASPTGEYNSPLHF. CDR3 DNA sequence: TGTGCCAGCCCGACAGGGGAATATAATTCACCCCTCCACTTT.

J is TRBJ1-5 and V is TRBV9; 7 bases line up with TRBD1. This CDR3 comprises 15 residues. CDR1 is SGDLS and CDR2 is YYNGEE in the germline V gene. V dropped 3 bases and J dropped 0; count of bases not matched to a gene: 3. For the CDR3, the DNA is TGTGCCAGCAGCGCGGGGACAGCTAGCAATCAGCCCCAGCATTTT. Translating it yields CASSAGTASNQPQHF.

The chain uses TRBV4-1 and TRBJ2-4, with 8 nucleotides matching TRBD2. V trimming: 0 bases; J trimming: 0 bases; junction bases outside the gene matches: 10. CDR3 length: 19 residues. Germline CDR1 and CDR2: MGHRA and YSYEKL. In DNA form, the CDR3 reads TGCGCCAGCAGCCAAGATCCAGCGGGGGCGAATTTAGCCAAAAACATTCAGTACTTC. This codes for CASSQDPAGANLAKNIQYF.